One and the same sample provided the 2 T cell receptor beta chains below, sequenced in a study of T-cell reconstitution after alpha-beta-depleted transplantation in children (dated by TCRdb to about 2016). Library preparation employed PCR. The reads were generated on an Illumina HiSeq 2500. Molecular barcoding was employed in the preparation of TCR libraries, with unique molecular identifiers being used to normalize TCRbeta repertoire quantification. TCRdb redid the processing of the public reads, applying fastp at Q25 and MiXCR, and retained in-frame beta chains. One record per CDR3 amino acid sequence lists the most common genes and DNA. The sample has approximately 240,000 distinct CDR3 sequences on record, about a tenth of them singletons. The leading ten clones occupy 28% of the sample. According to the study, the label for this sample's treatment or condition signals: allogeneic hematopoietic cell transplantation with graft depleted of TCRalphabeta T cells and CD19 B cells.

The sample consisted of PBMCs, taken before TCRalphabeta/CD19-depleted stem cell transplant. These receptors came from a child younger than two with acute myeloid leukemia, due to receive a stem cell transplant.

This clonotype was seen at least ten times. V gene TRBV7-8 combines with J gene TRBJ2-1; 7 nucleotides match TRBD1. Trimming at V came to 5 bases and at J to 7 bases, leaving 14 bases not matched to a gene. The CDR3 is 16 amino acids. Per germline, CDR1 SGHVS and CDR2 FQNEAQ. The CDR3 loop is CASSGDRDSYVNEQFF. Here the CDR3 DNA reads TGTGCCAGCAGCGGAGACCGGGACAGCTACGTGAATGAGCAGTTCTTC.

This clonotype has only a few counts. The V call is TRBV5-1, the J call TRBJ2-6, with 9 bases matching TRBD1. The CDR3 runs to 18 residues. Unmatched junction bases numbered 7, after V lost 0 bases and J lost 3 bases. Germline V CDR1 and CDR2: SGHRS, YFSETQ. This CDR3 is CASSLGQGDYVGANVLTF. DNA for the CDR3: TGCGCCAGCAGCTTGGGACAGGGGGATTATGTTGGGGCCAACGTCCTGACTTTC.